Shown below are 2 T cell receptor beta chains from a single sample sequenced in a study of blood T cell repertoires in COVID-19. Assay used: immunoSEQ multiplex PCR; TCRdb lists only in-frame clones, some missing. The data contain some 330,000 clones, 75% to 90% of them singletons. Sequenced input: PBMCs or T cells enriched from blood (not recorded which). Receptors were obtained from a woman aged 45 to 65 who had recovered from COVID-19.

Worth noting for this clone: The same CDR3 is also encoded by other DNA sequences in this sample. This sequence joins TRBV5-1 and TRBJ2-1; TRBD2 matches 13 bases. V was clipped by 3 bases and J by 5 bases; unmatched bases: 2. From germline, CDR1 is SGHRS and CDR2 YFSETQ. The length of the CDR3 is 15 residues. The CDR3 bases are TGCGCCAGCAGCTCCGGACTAGCGGGGGACAATGAGCAGTTCTTC. Translated, it gives CASSSGLAGDNEQFF. Based on the CDR3 plus reference TRBV5-1 and TRBJ2-1, the full variable domain is KAGVTQTPRYLIKTRGQQVTLSCSPISGHRSVSWYQQTPGQGLQFLFEYFSETQRNKGNFPGRFSGRQFSNSRSEMNVSTLELGDSALYLCASSSGLAGDNEQFFGPGTRLTVL.

J is TRBJ2-2 and V is TRBV5-5; 7 bases map to TRBD2. Trimming took 7 bases from V and 4 from J; bases not matched to a gene: 10. CDR3 length: 15 amino acids. Per the germline V gene, CDR1 is SGHKS and CDR2 is YYEKEE (reference sequence). The CDR3 is CASGRGVALTGELFF. The CDR3 DNA reads TGTGCCAGCGGACGGGGGGTGGCCCTCACCGGGGAGCTGTTTTTT. Combining the CDR3 with reference TRBV5-5 and TRBJ2-2 gives the whole variable domain DAGVTQSPTHLIKTRGQQVTLRCSPISGHKSVSWYQQVLGQGPQFIFQYYEKEERGRGNFPDRFSARQFPNYSSELNVNALLLGDSALYLCASGRGVALTGELFFGEGSRLTVL.